This record covers a single T cell receptor beta chain. Its specificity is not known. Sequencing was performed with immunoSEQ multiplex PCR; in TCRdb, only in-frame clones are kept and a portion is missing. The sample carries roughly 3,100 clones, around 90% recorded once. Regarding time point: proximal margin of the surgical specimen (macroscopically non-inflamed). These data come from a study of T cell repertoires in ileal Crohn's disease. Study background: Surgery for a complication: stricturing in around 60%, penetrating in roughly 40%.

This CDR3 is built from 13 residues. The germline V gene encodes CDR1 LGHNA and CDR2 YSLEER. Trimming pared 0 bases from V and 5 bases from J, leaving 5 bases between. Whole-study findings and limits: Compared with CD4 T cells, sorted CD8 cells carried more expanded clones.

The chain recombines TRBV4-3 with TRBJ1-5; D uncertain. Sequencing was performed on ileal tissue. This sequence originates from an adult with Crohn's disease. The CDR3 region is CASSQDLDQPQHF. The CDR3 DNA reads TGCGCCAGCAGCCAAGATTTGGATCAGCCCCAGCATTTT.